The 8 T cell receptor beta chains below were found in one sample sequenced in a study of blood T cell repertoires in COVID-19. Some clones are missing from TCRdb's copy, which holds only in-frame ones; the method was immunoSEQ multiplex PCR. The sample lists more than 110,000 clones, over 70% occurring once. The specimen was peripheral blood. These receptors came from a human donor in a cohort sampled during active COVID-19.

The CDR3 is CASSLGSGGTGGLYEQFF. CDR3 nucleotide sequence: TGTGCCAGCAGCTTAGGGAGTGGCGGGACAGGGGGCCTCTATGAGCAGTTCTTC. The chain is built from TRBV7-9 and TRBJ2-1, with 12 bases lining up with TRBD1. The germline gives CDR1 SEHNR, CDR2 FQNEAQ (reference sequence). The J segment lost 8 bases and the V segment lost 1 base, leaving 12 bases of the junction unmatched. The CDR3 covers 18 residues.

The CDR3, as DNA: TGTGCCAGCAGTTCGGGGACTACTGGCGAGCAGTACGTC. The encoded protein is CASSSGTTGEQYV. The chain combines TRBV12-3 or TRBV12-4 with TRBJ2-7, with 7 bases matching TRBD2. The V segment lost 4 bases and the J segment 6 bases; nucleotides outside the gene matches: 6. There are 13 residues in the CDR3.

This clone appeared many times. The V gene is TRBV5-4, the J gene TRBJ2-5, with TRBD2 matching 8 bases. Germline assignment: CDR1 SGHNT and CDR2 YYREEE (reference sequence). V was pared by 7 bases and J by 0 bases, with 2 bases of the junction left unmatched. CDR3 length: 13 amino acids. Written as DNA, the CDR3 is TGTGCCAGCGCGGGGGGTAACCAAGAGACCCAGTACTTC. Its protein product is CASAGGNQETQYF.

V gene TRBV5-1 combines with J gene TRBJ2-3, with D perhaps TRBD2 (7 bases). The CDR3 consists of 14 residues. Germline CDR1 SGHRS, CDR2 YFSETQ. V was pared by 4 bases and J by 6 bases, with 15 bases between. Here the CDR3 DNA reads TGCGCCAGCAGCCGGACAGCGGGGTCCGATACGCAGTATTTT. Its protein is CASSRTAGSDTQYF.

The chain carries TRBV27 and TRBJ1-1, with unresolved D. V lost 1 base and J 5 bases, leaving 20 bases between the germline ends. The CDR3 is 17 amino acids. CDR1 and CDR2 (germline): MNHEY, SMNVEV (reference sequence). The CDR3 bases are TGTGCCAGCAGTTTATACTCGGACTCTGGGAGGCGGACTGAAGCTTTCTTT. Translation gives CASSLYSDSGRRTEAFF.

The chain recombines TRBV5-6 with TRBJ1-1; no firm D call. V was trimmed by 3 bases and J by 0 bases, leaving 6 bases between them. Germline CDR1 is SGHDT and CDR2 is YYEEEE. The CDR3 contains 13 residues. CDR3: CASSSQVNTEAFF. DNA of the CDR3: TGTGCCAGCAGCTCTCAGGTGAACACTGAAGCTTTCTTT.

J is TRBJ2-6 and V is TRBV6-2 or TRBV6-3; D remains unclear. V lost 4 bases, J lost 0 bases, and 10 bases lay in between. Looked up from germline, CDR1 is MNHEY and CDR2 is SVGEGT. This CDR3 contains 16 residues. The CDR3 loop is CASSWLLNSGANVLTF. CDR3 sequence (DNA): TGTGCCAGCAGTTGGCTGTTGAACTCTGGGGCCAACGTCCTGACTTTC.

This clone has only a few counts. At one of its ends the junction is not consistent with the germline gene, which may arise from a read error. J is TRBJ1-2 and V is TRBV6-5; D perhaps matches TRBD1 (5 bases). Germline V gene data show CDR1 as MNHEY and CDR2 as SVGAGI. The CDR3 spans 12 residues. CDR3 region: CASSGGNNGYTF. The CDR3 DNA reads as TGTGCCAGCAGCGGGGGTAACAATGGCTACACCTTC.